The entry below describes one T cell receptor (beta chain). Authors' methods: The authors estimated nucleated cell counts from reference gene primer amplification. Profiling relied on immunoSEQ multiplex PCR, and the TCRdb table lists in-frame clones only, not all of them. Clone size and the V and J calls come from that table; the DNA yielded D and trimming. This table has 250,000 to 300,000 clones, approximately 85% appearing once. The data originate from a study of blood T cell repertoires in COVID-19. This CDR3 has 14 residues. Trimming took 4 bases from V and 4 from J, leaving 7 bases between them. Germline V gene sequence: CDR1 KGHDR, CDR2 SFDVKD. Cohorts were determined from participant-reported clinical history.

The sample comprised PBMCs or T cells enriched from blood (not recorded which). The chain joins TRBV24-1 to TRBJ1-6; possibly TRBD1 for D (5 bases). The receptor was isolated from a woman between 45 and 60 years old who had been exposed to COVID-19. The CDR3 reads CATSEGGYNSPLHF. The CDR3 DNA sequence: TGTGCCACCAGTGAGGGGGGTTATAATTCACCCCTCCACTTT.